Detailed here is one T cell receptor (beta chain). Its specificity is not known. This entry comes from a study of molecular identifiers for immune sequencing clone quantification. Germline CDR1 and CDR2: SGHDT and YYEEEE. This CDR3 has 13 residues. Between the trimmed V and J ends, which lost 4 bases and 12 bases, there was a span of 20 bases. Libraries used about 18,000 to 1,000,000 sorted naive CD8 T cells and 10%, 30% or 50% RNA input. TCRdb ran MiXCR on the PCR reads and lists one entry per CDR3 protein. The data contain about 640,000 distinct CDR3 sequences, just under 20% of them singletons. Study-wide findings and caveats: Spiked Jurkat TCR RNA from one cell was reportedly detectable among over 800,000 naive cells.

Sequencing was done on a sample of naive CD8+ T cells from blood, with Jurkat cell RNA spiked in. As to subset: FACS-sorted CD8+CD4-CCR7+CD45RA+ naive T cells. The origin of this receptor is a human donor in good health. Some libraries in this study had Jurkat cell RNA spiked in. This chain connects TRBV5-6 to TRBJ2-7; D may correspond to TRBD1 or TRBD2 (5 bases each). The CDR3 reads CASSPWGSGDLYF. The CDR3 nucleotides are TGTGCCAGCAGCCCGTGGGGGAGTGGGGATTTGTACTTC.